One sample yielded the 16 T cell receptor beta chains listed below, sequenced in a study of T cell clonotyping in hematopoietic cell transplantation. Sequenced by immunoSEQ multiplex PCR; TCRdb stores in-frame clones only, minus some. Of about 9,400 clones listed, about 80% are singletons. Sequenced here: PBMCs, sampled 180 days after allogeneic stem cell transplant. The receptors were gathered from a male patient in his 40s who had an allogeneic stem cell transplant from a related donor, so the T cells may come from the graft donor. Some clones in this sample may be carry-over from other donors' samples.

J is TRBJ2-7 and V is TRBV4-3, with D unresolved. Looked up from germline, CDR1 is LGHNA and CDR2 is YSLEER. CDR3 length equals 17 residues. Trimming cost V 3 bases and J 2 bases, with 20 bases left between them. The CDR3 DNA reads TGCGCCAGCAGCCAGGCTTTACCGTCAGTGGTTACCTACGAGCAGTACTTC. It yields the protein CASSQALPSVVTYEQYF.

The CDR3 sequence is CAWRRGAYTQYF. CDR3 coding DNA: TGTGCCTGGAGACGGGGGGCCTATACGCAGTATTTT. V and J are TRBV30 and TRBJ2-3; D perhaps matches TRBD2 (7 bases). This CDR3 is 12 amino acids long. V lost 3 bases and J 7 bases, leaving 11 bases between the germline ends. Germline V gives CDR1 GTSNPN, CDR2 SVGIG (reference sequence).

The chain couples TRBV5-1 to TRBJ2-7; 8 positions agree with TRBD1. The CDR3 length is 14 residues. V lost 4 bases, J lost 5 bases, and 8 bases stayed unmatched. CDR1 is SGHRS, CDR2 YFSETQ, per germline. The CDR3 loop is CASSPDRVNHEQYF. For the CDR3, the DNA is TGCGCCAGCAGCCCGGACAGGGTGAACCACGAGCAGTACTTC.

This clone is judged medium-sized. The chain links TRBV27 to TRBJ2-7; D is ambiguous. Germline CDR1 is MNHEY and CDR2 is SMNVEV (reference sequence). Trimming left V 4 bases short and J 4 bases short, with 8 bases between. The CDR3 spans 12 residues. The CDR3 sequence is CASSSVGYEQYF. The DNA of the CDR3 is TGTGCCAGCAGTTCGGTAGGGTACGAGCAGTACTTC.

The V and J genes are TRBV7-8 and TRBJ1-4; 12 bases are a match to TRBD1. This CDR3 comprises 15 residues. CDR1 is SGHVS and CDR2 is FQNEAQ in the germline V gene. Trimming removed 1 base from V and 10 bases from J; junction bases left unmatched: 4. The CDR3 sequence is CASSLGGTGGRKLFF. The DNA for the CDR3 is TGTGCCAGCAGCTTAGGCGGGACAGGGGGCCGAAAACTGTTTTTT.

V is TRBV4-3 and J is TRBJ2-3; D remains unclear. The CDR3 spans 17 residues. V lost 0 bases and J 6 bases, leaving 19 bases between the germline ends. Germline CDR1 and CDR2: LGHNA and YSLEER. CDR3 sequence: CASSQDPATTWTDTQYF. The CDR3 region has the DNA TGCGCCAGCAGCCAAGATCCCGCGACCACTTGGACGGATACGCAGTATTTT.

The rearrangement joins TRBV11-2 to TRBJ1-2; D remains unclear. The CDR3 has 14 amino acids. Trimming cost V 1 base and J 4 bases, with 10 bases left between them. Germline loops: CDR1 SGHAT, CDR2 FQNNGV. CDR3 amino acids: CASSLGGLGYGYTF. In DNA, the CDR3 is TGTGCCAGCAGCTTAGGGGGATTAGGCTATGGCTACACCTTC.

The chain joins TRBV4-1 to TRBJ1-4; D is unclear. Germline CDR1 and CDR2: MGHRA and YSYEKL. The CDR3 extends over 14 amino acids. The ends were cut back, 1 base at V and 4 bases at J, with 7 bases in the middle. The CDR3 loop is CASSQALLNEKLFF. The CDR3 coding sequence is TGCGCCAGCAGCCAAGCCCTCCTTAATGAAAAACTGTTTTTT.

This clone was seen more than once but under ten times. Other DNA sequences in the sample encode the same CDR3. The chain carries TRBV9 and TRBJ1-4, with 10 bases identical to TRBD1. V lost 3 bases and J lost 2; bases outside the gene matches: 7. Germline V CDR1 and CDR2: SGDLS, YYNGEE. This CDR3 has 17 residues. The CDR3 is CASSARDRGLTNEKLFF. The CDR3 DNA sequence: TGTGCCAGCAGCGCCCGGGACAGGGGTTTGACTAATGAAAAACTGTTTTTT.

The DNA for the CDR3 is TGTGCCAGCAGGGCAACTTCAGGGGCTACTGAAGCTTTCTTT. This translates into CASRATSGATEAFF. The chain is built from TRBV2 and TRBJ1-1; a weak D match, TRBD1 (6 bases). CDR3 length: 14 amino acids. Germline lookup yields CDR1 SNHLY and CDR2 FYNNEI. Trimming removed 6 bases at V and 5 bases at J, with 16 bases between.

This clone was seen only a few times. This chain links TRBV5-1 with TRBJ2-7; tentatively, D is TRBD2 (6 bases). Germline V gene sequence: CDR1 SGHRS, CDR2 YFSETQ. The CDR3 spans 15 residues. V was trimmed by 0 bases and J by 4 bases, leaving 14 bases between them. CDR3 loop: CASSLGWDFGYEQYF. CDR3 sequence (DNA): TGCGCCAGCAGCTTGGGGTGGGACTTCGGGTACGAGCAGTACTTC.

This clone was counted only a few times. V is TRBV7-8 and J is TRBJ1-2; D unclear. Trimming shortened V by 3 bases and J by 4 bases, and 15 bases separated the two germline ends. The V gene's germline CDR1 is SGHVS and CDR2 FQNEAQ. This CDR3 is built from 15 residues. As DNA, the CDR3 is TGTGCCAGCAGCTTTAGGAGGGCCCCAGTCTATGGCTACACCTTC. Protein product: CASSFRRAPVYGYTF.

The count of this clone is one. The chain links TRBV6-6 to TRBJ2-5, with TRBD1 as a possible D gene (7 bases). Trimming shortened V by 2 bases and J by 2 bases, and 12 bases separated the two germline ends. Germline values: CDR1 MNHNY, CDR2 SVGAGI (reference sequence). The CDR3 consists of 15 residues. CDR3 in DNA: TGTGCCAGCAGTTACGGCGGGACAGTTCAAGAGACCCAGTACTTC. Encoded protein: CASSYGGTVQETQYF.

The rearrangement links TRBV28 to TRBJ2-7; 9 bases match TRBD1. CDR1 and CDR2 (germline): MDHEN, SYDVKM. With V trimmed by 5 bases and J by 3 bases, 14 bases remained unmatched. CDR3 length: 17 residues. The CDR3 sequence is CASSLFQDRGPHYEQYF. The DNA of the CDR3 is TGTGCCAGCAGTCTCTTCCAGGACAGGGGTCCTCACTACGAGCAGTACTTC.

The chain couples TRBV14 to TRBJ1-6, with no clear D. The germline V gene has CDR1 SGHDN and CDR2 FVKESK. Trimming cost V 0 bases and J 6 bases, with 15 bases left between them. CDR3 size: 17 residues. The CDR3 here is CASSQDSPQLPNSPLHF. CDR3 in DNA: TGTGCCAGCAGCCAAGATAGCCCTCAGCTCCCTAATTCACCCCTCCACTTT.

A note on this clone: Germline is not matched at one junction end, which may reflect a read error. V gene TRBV4-2 combines with J gene TRBJ2-1; tentative D call: TRBD1 (6 bases). The germline V gene encodes CDR1 LGHNA and CDR2 YNFKEQ. CDR3 size: 15 residues. This chain's CDR3 is CASRQAGARRSEQFF. CDR3 DNA sequence: TGTGCCAGCAGGCAAGCAGGGGCCAGGCGCAGTGAGCAGTTCTTC.